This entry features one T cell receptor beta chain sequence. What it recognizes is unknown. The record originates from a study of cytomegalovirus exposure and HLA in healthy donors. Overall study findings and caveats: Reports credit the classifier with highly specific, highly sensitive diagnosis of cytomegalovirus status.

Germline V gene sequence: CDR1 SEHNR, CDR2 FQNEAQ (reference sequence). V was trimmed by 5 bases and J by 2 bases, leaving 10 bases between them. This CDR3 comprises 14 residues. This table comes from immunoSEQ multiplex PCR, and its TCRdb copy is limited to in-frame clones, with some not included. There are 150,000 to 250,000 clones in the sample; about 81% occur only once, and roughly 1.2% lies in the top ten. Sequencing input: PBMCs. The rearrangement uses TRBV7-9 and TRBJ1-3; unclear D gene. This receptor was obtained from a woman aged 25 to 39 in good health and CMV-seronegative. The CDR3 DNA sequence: TGTGCCAGCAGCGCTCACGGGACTGGAAACACCATATATTTT. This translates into CASSAHGTGNTIYF.